The source of this T cell receptor (beta chain) is a study of cytotoxic CD8 clonotypes in ibrutinib-treated CLL. About the research overall: Outcomes included approximately 24 partial and 2 complete responses; after median around 5.5 years, roughly 14 stayed remitted and 12 progressed. Averaging across samples gave roughly 280,000 productive templates and fewer than 100,000 productive rearrangements.

Broader study findings: Sampling times differed between sustained-remission and progressing patients.

Using immunoSEQ multiplex PCR, the repertoire was profiled, and TCRdb retains in-frame clones only, with some absent. The sample carries 30,000 to 40,000 clones, almost 70% recorded once. A note on this clone: Its target is unknown.

In germline, CDR1 is SGDLS, CDR2 YYNGEE. The CDR3 covers 16 residues. Trimming shortened V by 2 bases and J by 4 bases, and 18 bases separated the two germline ends. The chain couples TRBV9 to TRBJ1-1; TRBD1 might be the D (5 bases). The origin of this receptor is a human donor with chronic lymphocytic leukemia. The material sequenced was PBMCs, taken before ibrutinib treatment. The CDR3 DNA follows: TGTGCCAGCAGCGTCGCCTCGGGCCAGGGCGGCACTGAAGCTTTCTTT. Amino acids: CASSVASGQGGTEAFF.